This T cell receptor (beta chain) was found in a study of vaccination and CD4 T cells after COVID-19. Across the study: Four females and six males made up the convalescents, with two Hispanic.

This clonotype was seen a handful of times. The time point here: late sampling 161 to 241 days after vaccination in a few convalescent patients. TCRdb called the PCR reads again in MiXCR, with one record for every CDR3 protein. In the table there are around 31,000 distinct CDR3 sequences, more than 40% of which are singletons. V shed 2 bases and J shed 6 bases, with 26 bases lying between them. Germline V gives CDR1 MNHNS, CDR2 SASEGT. The CDR3 contains 20 residues. The clonotype originates from a human donor who had recovered from COVID-19. V is TRBV6-1 and J is TRBJ1-6; D not resolved. Sequencing used CD4+ T cells from blood, obtained about 7 months after SARS-CoV-2 vaccination. DNA for the CDR3: TGTGCCAGCAGTGAATCGGGAAGATTCCAGACTTTATCTGGTAATTCACCCCTCCACTTT. Its protein product is CASSESGRFQTLSGNSPLHF.